Presented here are 15 T cell receptor beta chains from one specimen sequenced in a study of cytomegalovirus exposure and HLA in healthy donors. Primers: 60 Vbeta forward and 13 Jbeta reverse. Sequenced by immunoSEQ multiplex PCR; TCRdb stores in-frame clones only, minus some. Of 95,000 to 100,000 clones in the sample, 70% to 80% were seen once. The material sequenced was PBMCs. These receptors were obtained from a woman aged 55 to 70 in good health and CMV-seropositive.

The DNA for the CDR3 is TGCGCCAGCAGTCCGGGACAGGCTGATTCACCCCTCCACTTT. Its translation is CASSPGQADSPLHF. The J gene is TRBJ1-6, the V gene TRBV10-2; 8 positions agree with TRBD1. After removal of 5 bases from V and 8 bases from J, the junction contained 5 bases not matched to a gene. Germline loops: CDR1 WSHSY, CDR2 SAAADI. The CDR3 length is 14 residues.

The chain carries TRBV5-4 and TRBJ1-4; the D gene is possibly TRBD1 (5 bases). V shed 3 bases and J shed 14 bases, with 14 bases lying between them. CDR1 SGHNT and CDR2 YYREEE come from the germline V gene (reference sequence). The CDR3 has 12 residues. The CDR3 DNA reads TGTGCCAGCAGCTCTGGGGGGAGGGCTCTGTTTTTT. It codes for CASSSGGRALFF. The variable domain in full, completed from reference TRBV5-4 and TRBJ1-4, reads ETGVTQSPTHLIKTRGQQVTLRCSSQSGHNTVSWYQQALGQGPQFIFQYYREEENGRGNFPPRFSGLQFPNYSSELNVNALELDDSALYLCASSSGGRALFFGSGTQLSVL.

This chain links TRBV7-9 with TRBJ1-1; D call uncertain. The CDR3 extends over 13 amino acids. Trimming took 4 bases from V and 4 from J, leaving 10 bases between them. Germline CDR1 is SEHNR and CDR2 is FQNEAQ (reference sequence). The chain's CDR3 is CASSSKGATEAFF. CDR3 DNA sequence: TGTGCCAGCAGCTCTAAGGGAGCCACTGAAGCTTTCTTT.

The J gene is TRBJ2-3, the V gene TRBV2, with 7 bases lining up with TRBD2. J gave up 0 bases and V 7 bases, and 7 bases lay outside the gene matches. Germline assignment: CDR1 SNHLY and CDR2 FYNNEI. CDR3 length: 15 amino acids. The CDR3 here is CASNRQRGSTDTQYF. The CDR3 nucleotides read TGTGCCAGCAACAGACAGCGGGGCAGCACAGATACGCAGTATTTT.

This chain links TRBV6-6 with TRBJ2-7; 8 nucleotides line up with TRBD1. CDR3 length equals 13 residues. Germline V gene lookup returns CDR1 MNHNY and CDR2 SVGAGI (reference sequence). Trimming cost V 6 bases and J 2 bases; bases outside gene matches: 3. CDR3 loop: CASSQQGAYEQYF. CDR3 in DNA: TGTGCCAGCAGCCAACAGGGGGCCTACGAGCAGTACTTC.

This sequence joins TRBV12-1 and TRBJ2-7; TRBD2 is taken as the D call from the table, unchecked against the DNA. TRBV12-1 is tagged as a pseudogene. The CDR3 contains 18 residues. In DNA form, the CDR3 reads TGTGCCAGCAGCTTTGTGCGGACTAGCACTACATCAACCTACGAGCAGTACTTC. Encoded protein: CASSFVRTSTTSTYEQYF.

This clone turned up a few times. The rearrangement joins TRBV10-2 to TRBJ1-1; D not resolved. V shed 3 bases and J shed 7 bases, with 6 bases lying between them. The CDR3 covers 11 residues. From germline, CDR1 is WSHSY and CDR2 SAAADI. This CDR3 is CASSDFGEAFF. As DNA, the CDR3 is TGCGCCAGCAGTGATTTCGGTGAAGCTTTCTTT.

Notes on this clone: At one of its ends the junction is not consistent with the germline gene, which may arise from a read error. In the same sample, other DNA sequences code for this CDR3. This chain uses TRBV29-1 with TRBJ2-7; 7 bases fit TRBD1. The CDR3 contains 13 residues. Germline V gene sequence: CDR1 SQVTM, CDR2 ANQGSEA. DNA of the CDR3: TGCAGCGTTGGTGGGACAGTCCTTACGGAGCAATACTTC. Protein: CSVGGTVLTEQYF.

The chain couples TRBV19 to TRBJ1-5; maybe TRBD1 (6 bases). Trimming shortened V by 3 bases and J by 6 bases, and 15 bases separated the two germline ends. CDR3 size: 15 residues. Germline-derived CDR1 and CDR2 are LNHDA and SQIVND (reference sequence). Written as DNA, the CDR3 is TGTGCCAGTAGTATCGGGGGGCTTGCGGGTCAGCCCCAGCATTTT. This gives the protein CASSIGGLAGQPQHF. The full variable domain, with the rest looked up from reference TRBV19 and TRBJ1-5, is DGGITQSPKYLFRKEGQNVTLSCEQNLNHDAMYWYRQDPGQGLRLIYYSQIVNDFQKGDIAEGYSVSREKKESFPLTVTSAQKNPTAFYLCASSIGGLAGQPQHFGDGTRLSIL.

This clone came up once. The V and J genes are TRBV6-6 and TRBJ2-7; the D is unclear. The CDR3 extends over 12 amino acids. Germline CDR1 reads MNHNY; CDR2 reads SVGAGI (reference sequence). V was cut by 0 bases and J by 4 bases, with 4 bases left in between. The CDR3 region has the DNA TGTGCCAGCAGTTACTCGTTATACGAGCAGTACTTC. It yields the protein CASSYSLYEQYF.

The chain is built from TRBV2 and TRBJ2-5; 7 bases match TRBD1. The end of the DNA is better explained by TRBJ2-7, so the J call may be wrong. This CDR3 region has 15 residues. In germline, CDR1 is SNHLY, CDR2 FYNNEI. This CDR3 reads CASKIDRVGSYEQYF. In DNA, the CDR3 is TGTGCCAGCAAAATTGACAGGGTGGGATCCTACGAGCAGTACTTC.

The gene calls are TRBV19 and TRBJ1-2, with D unclear. The germline V gene has CDR1 LNHDA and CDR2 SQIVND (reference sequence). The V and J ends lost 6 bases and 8 bases respectively, with 19 bases between them. The CDR3 totals 14 residues. CDR3 DNA sequence: TGTGCCAGTAGGGGGAGGGCAGCTGCCGCGGGCTACACCTTC. Its protein product is CASRGRAAAAGYTF.

The V gene is TRBV30, the J gene TRBJ2-7; 7 positions match TRBD1. This CDR3 has 12 residues. V lost 2 bases to trimming and J lost 5 bases; unmatched junction nucleotides: 3. Germline V lookup: CDR1 GTSNPN, CDR2 SVGIG (reference sequence). For the CDR3, the DNA is TGTGCCTGGAGTTTGACAGGGAACGAGCAGTACTTC. Translating it yields CAWSLTGNEQYF.

The gene calls are TRBV7-6 and TRBJ2-2; 9 bases are a match to TRBD2. The V and J ends lost 5 bases and 0 bases, in that order; junction bases with no gene match: 13. CDR3 length: 19 amino acids. Germline V lookup: CDR1 SGHVS, CDR2 FNYEAQ. CDR3 in DNA: TGTGCCAGCAGCCTAGGACGTCTAGCGGGAAACTCGAACACCGGGGAGCTGTTTTTT. It specifies CASSLGRLAGNSNTGELFF.

The J gene is TRBJ2-1, the V gene TRBV18, with 8 bases matching TRBD2. Trimming at V came to 0 bases and at J to 9 bases, leaving 7 bases not matched to a gene. Germline CDR1 and CDR2: KGHSH and LQKENI. The CDR3 runs 15 residues. The DNA of the CDR3 is TGTGCCAGCTCACCACCGATGCCGGCGGGGGGTGAGCAGTTCTTC. Translation: CASSPPMPAGGEQFF.